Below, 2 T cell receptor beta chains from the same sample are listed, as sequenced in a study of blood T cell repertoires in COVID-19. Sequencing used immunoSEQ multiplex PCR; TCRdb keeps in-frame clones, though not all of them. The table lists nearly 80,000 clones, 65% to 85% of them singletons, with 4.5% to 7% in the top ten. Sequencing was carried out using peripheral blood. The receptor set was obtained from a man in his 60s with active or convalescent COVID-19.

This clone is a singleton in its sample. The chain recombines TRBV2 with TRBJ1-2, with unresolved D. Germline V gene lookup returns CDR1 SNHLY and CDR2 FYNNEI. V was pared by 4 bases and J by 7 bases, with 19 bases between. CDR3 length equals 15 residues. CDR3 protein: CASSVKRGQEGGYTF. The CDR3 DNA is TGTGCCAGCAGTGTTAAAAGAGGGCAGGAAGGTGGCTACACCTTC.

The CDR3: CASTEGGGPYEQYF. Here the CDR3 DNA reads TGTGCCAGCACCGAGGGAGGGGGTCCCTACGAGCAGTACTTC. The rearrangement links TRBV5-4 to TRBJ2-7, with a tentative D call TRBD2 (7 bases). The germline gives CDR1 SGHNT, CDR2 YYREEE (reference sequence). This CDR3 is 14 amino acids long. With 6 bases removed from V and 2 bases from J, the gap between germline ends came to 15 bases.